A selection of T cell receptor beta chains follows, all from one sample in a study of T cell changes during pregnancy in multiple sclerosis. The data were produced by immunoSEQ multiplex PCR, yet TCRdb's version contains in-frame clones alone and is incomplete. The data show about 79,000 clones, 85% to 95% seen once. This specimen consisted of CD4+ T cells from peripheral blood mononuclear cells, obtained in the second trimester of pregnancy. These receptor sequences come from a female donor with multiple sclerosis, enrolled in a pregnancy study. The CDR3 runs from the conserved cysteine through the conserved F or W. The D gene is left open where the match is weak. The listing skips clone size in some rows; elsewhere it reads once, few, many or a size class.

j_gene: TRBJ2-7
abundance: .
v_gene: TRBV7-6
d_gene: .
CDR3aa: CASSPRRGDEQYF
CDR3nt: TGTGCCAGCAGTCCTCGTCGGGGAGACGAGCAGTACTTC

j_gene: TRBJ1-5
abundance: .
v_gene: TRBV4-2
d_gene: .
CDR3aa: CASSQKGGHQPQHF
CDR3nt: TGTGCCAGCAGCCAAAAGGGGGGGCATCAGCCCCAGCATTTT

j_gene: TRBJ1-4
abundance: .
v_gene: TRBV9
d_gene: TRBD1
CDR3aa: CASSPRQGRDEKLFF
CDR3nt: TGTGCCAGCAGCCCGCGACAGGGGAGGGATGAAAAACTGTTTTTT

j_gene: TRBJ2-3
abundance: .
v_gene: TRBV5-1
d_gene: TRBD2
CDR3aa: CASSRTSGGAVGTDTQYF
CDR3nt: TGCGCCAGCAGCAGGACTAGCGGGGGGGCCGTCGGAACAGATACGCAGTATTTT

j_gene: TRBJ1-5
abundance: .
v_gene: TRBV5-1
d_gene: TRBD1
CDR3aa: CARTGKIQPQHF
CDR3nt: TGCGCGAGGACAGGGAAGATTCAGCCCCAGCATTTT

j_gene: TRBJ2-1
abundance: .
v_gene: TRBV5-6
d_gene: .
CDR3aa: CASSSHNEQFF
CDR3nt: TGTGCCAGCAGCTCTCACAATGAGCAGTTCTTC

j_gene: TRBJ2-5
abundance: .
v_gene: TRBV15
d_gene: TRBD2
CDR3aa: CATSRDTGGLETQYF
CDR3nt: TGTGCCACCAGCAGAGATACGGGGGGACTAGAGACCCAGTACTTC

j_gene: TRBJ1-5
abundance: few
v_gene: TRBV28
d_gene: .
CDR3aa: CASSFVKSAGVQPQHF
CDR3nt: TGTGCCAGCAGTTTTGTCAAAAGCGCAGGGGTCCAGCCCCAGCATTTT

j_gene: TRBJ2-1
abundance: .
v_gene: TRBV5-4
d_gene: TRBD2
CDR3aa: CASSTDGTSYNEQFF
CDR3nt: TGTGCCAGCAGCACCGACGGGACTAGCTACAATGAGCAGTTCTTC

j_gene: TRBJ2-6
abundance: once
v_gene: TRBV5-1
d_gene: TRBD1
CDR3aa: CASSLAKDRGGANVLTF
CDR3nt: TGCGCCAGCAGCTTGGCCAAGGACAGGGGGGGGGCCAACGTCCTGACTTTC

j_gene: TRBJ2-7
abundance: .
v_gene: TRBV28
d_gene: TRBD1
CDR3aa: CASSLVPGQVPQPYEQYF
CDR3nt: TGTGCCAGCAGTCTGGTCCCGGGACAGGTCCCCCAACCTTACGAGCAGTACTTC

j_gene: TRBJ1-1
abundance: .
v_gene: TRBV18
d_gene: .
CDR3aa: CASSPSEVNTEAFF
CDR3nt: TGTGCCAGCTCACCCTCGGAGGTTAACACTGAAGCTTTCTTT

j_gene: TRBJ1-6
abundance: .
v_gene: TRBV6-5
d_gene: TRBD1
CDR3aa: CASSYGTGDSPLHF
CDR3nt: TGTGCCAGCAGTTACGGGACAGGAGATTCACCCCTCCACTTT

j_gene: TRBJ1-4
abundance: .
v_gene: TRBV4-2
d_gene: TRBD1
CDR3aa: CASSQERDRVEKLFF
CDR3nt: TGTGCCAGCAGCCAAGAGAGGGACAGGGTCGAAAAACTGTTTTTT

j_gene: TRBJ1-6
abundance: .
v_gene: TRBV6-4
d_gene: .
CDR3aa: CASSDSSRGKVYNSPLHF
CDR3nt: TGTGCCAGCAGTGACTCTAGTAGGGGGAAGGTCTATAATTCACCCCTCCACTTT

j_gene: TRBJ2-7
abundance: .
v_gene: TRBV30
d_gene: TRBD2
CDR3aa: CAWSVTGASGGYEQYF
CDR3nt: TGTGCCTGGAGTGTAACCGGGGCTAGCGGGGGGTACGAGCAGTACTTC

j_gene: TRBJ1-4
abundance: .
v_gene: TRBV5-1
d_gene: TRBD1
CDR3aa: CASSLGGTGYEKLFF
CDR3nt: TGCGCCAGCAGCTTGGGTGGGACAGGGTATGAAAAACTGTTTTTT

j_gene: TRBJ2-1
abundance: .
v_gene: TRBV27
d_gene: TRBD2
CDR3aa: CASRDLTSGIARNGQFF
CDR3nt: TGTGCCAGCAGGGACCTGACTAGCGGGATTGCCCGTAATGGGCAGTTCTTC

j_gene: TRBJ2-7
abundance: .
v_gene: TRBV7-9
d_gene: .
CDR3aa: CASSMQGYEQYF
CDR3nt: TGTGCCAGCAGCATGCAGGGCTACGAGCAGTACTTC

j_gene: TRBJ2-1
abundance: once
v_gene: TRBV28
d_gene: TRBD2
CDR3aa: CASSFSGGGGEQFF
CDR3nt: TGTGCCAGCAGTTTTTCGGGGGGGGGAGGGGAGCAGTTCTTC

j_gene: TRBJ2-7
abundance: .
v_gene: TRBV5-5
d_gene: .
CDR3aa: CASSLVLQEQYF
CDR3nt: TGTGCCAGCAGCTTGGTCCTCCAGGAGCAGTACTTC

j_gene: TRBJ1-5
abundance: .
v_gene: TRBV7-8
d_gene: .
CDR3aa: CASSARGQASNQPQHF
CDR3nt: TGTGCCAGCAGCGCCAGGGGCCAGGCAAGCAATCAGCCCCAGCATTTT

j_gene: TRBJ1-2
abundance: .
v_gene: TRBV30
d_gene: .
CDR3aa: CAWGPGTGVSF
CDR3nt: .

j_gene: TRBJ2-2
abundance: .
v_gene: TRBV9
d_gene: TRBD2
CDR3aa: CASSVASGTNTGELFF
CDR3nt: TGTGCCAGCAGCGTGGCTAGCGGCACGAACACCGGGGAGCTGTTTTTT

j_gene: TRBJ2-5
abundance: once
v_gene: TRBV10-3
d_gene: .
CDR3aa: CAISDLTRETQYF
CDR3nt: TGTGCCATCAGTGATCTCACCCGGGAGACCCAGTACTTC

j_gene: TRBJ1-3
abundance: .
v_gene: TRBV29-1
d_gene: TRBD1
CDR3aa: CSVDGTGSGNTIYF
CDR3nt: TGCAGCGTTGACGGGACAGGGTCAGGAAACACCATATATTTT

j_gene: TRBJ1-4
abundance: .
v_gene: TRBV18
d_gene: TRBD1
CDR3aa: CASSPPGQASNEKLFF
CDR3nt: TGTGCCAGCTCACCCCCTGGACAGGCGTCTAATGAAAAACTGTTTTTT

j_gene: TRBJ1-2
abundance: .
v_gene: TRBV5-4
d_gene: .
CDR3aa: CASSPGGRQNYGYTF
CDR3nt: TGTGCCAGCAGCCCCGGAGGGCGGCAAAACTATGGCTACACCTTC

j_gene: TRBJ2-3
abundance: .
v_gene: TRBV11-1
d_gene: TRBD2
CDR3aa: CASSRERGEDTQYF
CDR3nt: TGTGCCAGCAGCCGTGAGCGGGGCGAAGATACGCAGTATTTT

j_gene: TRBJ2-3
abundance: .
v_gene: TRBV27
d_gene: .
CDR3aa: CASSPRGLTDTQYF
CDR3nt: TGTGCCAGCAGTCCTCGGGGACTCACAGATACGCAGTATTTT

j_gene: TRBJ1-3
abundance: once
v_gene: TRBV10-3
d_gene: .
CDR3aa: CAISETVSGNTIYF
CDR3nt: TGTGCCATCAGTGAGACAGTCTCTGGAAACACCATATATTTT

j_gene: TRBJ2-7
abundance: .
v_gene: TRBV5-6
d_gene: .
CDR3aa: CASRKELYSYEQYF
CDR3nt: TGTGCCAGCAGAAAGGAGTTATACTCCTACGAGCAGTACTTC

j_gene: TRBJ2-7
abundance: .
v_gene: TRBV7-2
d_gene: TRBD2
CDR3aa: CASSLGRLAGVVF
CDR3nt: TGTGCCAGCAGCCTAGGAAGGCTAGCGGGGGTGGTCTTC

j_gene: TRBJ2-1
abundance: .
v_gene: TRBV11-2
d_gene: TRBD2
CDR3aa: CASSLVGGARYNEQFF
CDR3nt: TGTGCCAGCAGCTTAGTCGGGGGGGCAAGGTACAATGAGCAGTTCTTC

j_gene: TRBJ2-5
abundance: once
v_gene: TRBV4-1
d_gene: .
CDR3aa: CASSQDLTGGGRGETQYF
CDR3nt: TGCGCCAGCAGCCAAGACCTCACCGGAGGGGGCCGTGGGGAGACCCAGTACTTC

j_gene: TRBJ2-1
abundance: .
v_gene: TRBV9
d_gene: .
CDR3aa: CASSVEVGNEQFF
CDR3nt: TGTGCCAGCAGCGTCGAGGTGGGCAATGAGCAGTTCTTC

j_gene: TRBJ2-7
abundance: .
v_gene: TRBV10-3
d_gene: TRBD2
CDR3aa: CAIKATSGSYEQYF
CDR3nt: TGTGCCATCAAAGCCACTAGCGGGAGTTACGAGCAGTACTTC

j_gene: TRBJ1-6
abundance: .
v_gene: TRBV25-1
d_gene: .
CDR3aa: CASSERSRGRNSPLHF
CDR3nt: TGTGCCAGCAGTGAAAGATCCAGGGGAAGGAATTCACCCCTCCACTTT

j_gene: TRBJ2-1
abundance: .
v_gene: TRBV19
d_gene: TRBD2
CDR3aa: CASSREEHNEQFF
CDR3nt: TGTGCCAGTAGTCGGGAGGAACACAATGAGCAGTTCTTC